The present entry profiles one TCR beta chain with its context. This clone was observed a few times. Its target antigen remains unknown. Base-call qualities are not available, and no considerably larger clone is one nucleotide away. Sample time point, as interpreted from the label and publication: baseline before first vaccination. Vaccinee samples were obtained from the UK trials COV001 and COV002, which included a single-blind randomized controlled phase 2/3 trial of AZD1222 (ChAdOx1 nCoV-19) in healthy adults. For TCRbeta chain sequencing, PBMC samples from trial participants were taken at day 0 and at day 28 after the second dose. The sample is drawn from a study of T cell responses to AZD1222 COVID-19 vaccine (dated by TCRdb to the early 2020s). General notes on the study: Because spike-specific TCR depth and breadth did not differ between the two schedules, AZD1222 recipients who got a second dose at roughly 4 weeks were pooled with those who got a second dose at roughly 12 weeks. Trial participants were enrolled by age into 18-55, 56-69 and 70-plus year subgroups, with around 140, 26 and 57 TCR-sequenced participants respectively. A total of just over 230 trial participants underwent TCR sequencing, of whom about 210 had received two doses of AZD1222 and around 25 had received two doses of the MenACWY control vaccine.

V lost 2 bases and J lost 0 bases, and the count of bases not matched to a germline gene is 7. Inclusive of the bounding cysteine and phenylalanine, the CDR3 is 17 residues long. Only CDR3 DNA is held: 51 bases, read in frame from base 1. The germline V gene encodes CDR1 SGHDN and CDR2 FVKESK. Points the paper makes about the study in general: Most participants were white British and females outnumbered males, and the authors suggested that clonal diversity may have been underestimated. No day 14 peak-response samples were available, so repertoires were characterized only after the peak T cell response. CD4 TCRs associated with the vaccine covered the entire spike protein, and the dominant responses were in regions 160-218 and 743-854. The 56-69-year group was small, and its depth increase did not reach significance, likely because of low power. A significant rise in spike-specific TCR breadth and depth was observed after two AZD1222 doses relative to day 0 and relative to MenACWY recipients. Conclusions about previously exposed vaccinees are limited because only a handful of AZD1222 recipients were SARS-CoV-2 seropositive at baseline. Epitopes outside the regions mutated in the B.1.351 and B.1.1.7 variants were reportedly recognized by nearly half of the unique spike-specific TCRs.

The CDR3 regions of human TCRbeta chains were subjected to immunosequencing. Per the original workflow: Repertoire TCRs were checked for matches against a reference library of SARS-CoV-2-specific TCRs that had been generated using the MIRA antigen-specificity platform. Breadth was defined as the fraction of unique TCRs that were SARS-CoV-2-associated, and depth was defined as the fraction of total T cells that were SARS-CoV-2-associated. Using the MIRA data, every spike-specific TCR was mapped to the spike region that the TCR reacted to and assigned to either a CD4 or a CD8 class. Log10-transformed breadth and depth values were compared by one-way ANOVA with Sidak's multiple comparisons tests. TCRdb stores this immuneACCESS table with in-frame sequences only. Part of the clones is absent; in the studies checked, under half of the shortfall reflects unresolved V genes, and no reason is known for the rest. The V and J calls and clone size are taken from that table; D and trimming were inferred from the DNA. This sample comprises 100,000 to 150,000 clones, 86% of them detected only once. About 22% of the sample is taken by the ten largest.

The V gene is TRBV14 and the J gene is TRBJ1-5; TRBD1 agrees with 7 junctional bases. The source of this sequence is an adult in good health. The sample here was peripheral blood, taken on day 0 of AZD1222 vaccination. This receptor has the CDR3 CASSQFRDRPSNQPQHF. The bases are TGTGCCAGCAGCCAATTCCGGGACAGACCTAGCAATCAGCCCCAGCATTTT.